This TCR beta chain was recovered during a study of cytomegalovirus exposure and HLA in healthy donors. Libraries were prepared by immunoSEQ multiplex PCR; TCRdb keeps only in-frame clonotypes and omits some of them. Among approximately 180,000 clones, roughly 86% were seen once, and the ten largest hold 2% to 3%. Source material: PBMCs. The receptor was derived from a man between 18 and 35 years old in good health and CMV-seropositive.

The CDR3 DNA sequence: TGTGCCAGCAGCTTACTTAGCGGGACGGGGACCCAGTACTTC. It codes for CASSLLSGTGTQYF. The rearrangement joins TRBV7-3 to TRBJ2-5; 8 bases line up with TRBD2. The germline gives CDR1 SGHTA, CDR2 FQGTGA. The CDR3 totals 14 residues. The ends lost 2 bases at V and 7 bases at J; junction bases unmatched: 6.